These T cell receptor beta chains were read from a single sample in a study of T cell responses to AZD1222 COVID-19 vaccine. Some clones are missing from TCRdb's copy, which holds only in-frame ones; the method was immunoSEQ multiplex PCR. Of approximately 160,000 clones in the sample, around nine tenths are singletons; the top ten hold 2.5% to 3%. This sample comprised peripheral blood, obtained on day 0 of AZD1222 vaccination. These receptors came from an adult in good health. Each CDR3 is given with its conserved first and last residue. A D gene is named only where the DNA matches it firmly. Part of the rows lack a size; the others show once, few, many or a class for expanded clones.

v_gene	d_gene	abundance	j_gene	CDR3nt	CDR3aa
TRBV4-2	TRBD1	few	TRBJ1-3	TGTGCCAGCAGCCCAGGGGGTGGGGGACAGGCCCTAGCGAGCTCTGGAAACACCATATATTTT	CASSPGGGGQALASSGNTIYF
TRBV4-1	TRBD2	-	TRBJ2-1	TGCGCCAGCAGCCAAGTCCGGACTAGCAGTAACAATGAGCAGTTCTTC	CASSQVRTSSNNEQFF
TRBV5-1	-	few	TRBJ1-6	TGCGCCAGCTCCCGGGACCTAGCGTTAGGTTCACCCCTCCACTTT	CASSRDLALGSPLHF
TRBV12-3/TRBV12-4	-	-	TRBJ1-4	TGTGCCAGCAGTTTGGATAATGAAAAACTGTTTTTT	CASSLDNEKLFF
TRBV14	-	-	TRBJ1-6	TGTGCCAGCAGCCAAGTGGGAAATTCACCCCTCCACTTT	CASSQVGNSPLHF
TRBV7-9	TRBD1	-	TRBJ1-6	TGTGCCAGCAGCTCCCCGACAGGGGGCGGGGATTCACCCCTCCACTTT	CASSSPTGGGDSPLHF
TRBV6-1	-	-	TRBJ1-1	TGTGCCAGCAGTGATTGGGCAGGGCGCATTATGAACACTGAAGCTTTCTTT	CASSDWAGRIMNTEAFF
TRBV4-3	-	-	TRBJ2-7	TGCGCCAGCAGCCACCTAACGGGTGACGAGCAGTACTTC	CASSHLTGDEQYF
TRBV4-3	-	-	TRBJ1-2	TGCGCCAGCAGCCAACTAAAGAGGGGAGTGGGGATTGGCTACACCTTC	CASSQLKRGVGIGYTF
TRBV29-1	TRBD1	-	TRBJ2-5	TGCAGCGCGATACAGGGGAAACAAGAGACCCAGTACTTC	CSAIQGKQETQYF
TRBV27	-	-	TRBJ1-6	TGTGCCAGCAGTCCCCAGGGAAACTCCTATAATTCACCCCTCCACTTT	CASSPQGNSYNSPLHF
TRBV5-1	-	-	TRBJ1-2	TGCGCCAGCAGCGACGGGGCTGGCTACACCTTC	CASSDGAGYTF
TRBV19	TRBD1	-	TRBJ1-4	TGTGCCAGTAACCAGGGGGCACGTGAAAAACTGTTTTTT	CASNQGAREKLFF
TRBV13	-	-	TRBJ2-5	TGTGCCAGCAGCTTCTCGGGTTGGCGGGGAGAGACCCAGTACTTC	CASSFSGWRGETQYF
TRBV30	-	-	TRBJ1-6	TGTGCCTGGAGTGTGGCAAATTCACCCCTCCACTTT	CAWSVANSPLHF
TRBV19	-	-	TRBJ1-2	TGTGCCAGTAGTATCGGGGGGTCTGGTTATGGCTACACCTTC	CASSIGGSGYGYTF
TRBV3-1/TRBV3-2	TRBD2	-	TRBJ2-5	TGTGCCAGCAGCTACGGACTAGCGGGGGTACAAGAGACCCAGTACTTC	CASSYGLAGVQETQYF
TRBV18	TRBD1	-	TRBJ1-1	TGTGCCAGCTCACCCGAGACAGGGAGAACTGAAGCTTTCTTT	CASSPETGRTEAFF
TRBV3-1/TRBV3-2	TRBD2	-	TRBJ2-3	TGTGCCAGCAGCCCCTCCTGGGCCGGGGGGGGCGCAGATACGCAGTATTTT	CASSPSWAGGGADTQYF
TRBV7-2	TRBD1	-	TRBJ2-5	TGTGCCAGCAGCTTAGCGGTGGGACAGTCAGAGACCCAGTACTTC	CASSLAVGQSETQYF
TRBV7-3	-	-	TRBJ1-6	TGTGCCAGCAGCTTGGGCGGACGGATGGTTAATTCACCCCTCCACTTT	CASSLGGRMVNSPLHF
TRBV19	TRBD2	-	TRBJ2-3	TGTGCCAGCTCGACTAGCAGCGGGAGGGATACGCAGTATTTT	CASSTSSGRDTQYF
TRBV19	-	-	TRBJ1-2	TGTGCCAGTATGCCGACTGAGATTTCGGGCTACACCTTC	CASMPTEISGYTF
TRBV11-3	TRBD2	-	TRBJ2-1	TGTGCCAGCAGCCAAAGCGGGAGCTCCTACAATGAGCAGTTCTTC	CASSQSGSSYNEQFF
TRBV19	TRBD1	once	TRBJ1-4	TGTGCCAGTAGTATAAGCCCCTCCGGGACAGGGAGGGCGTTT	CASSISPSGTGRAF
TRBV9	TRBD2	-	TRBJ2-3	TGTGCCAGCAGCGTCAACGTAGCGGGGGGGCCCGATACGCAGTATTTT	CASSVNVAGGPDTQYF
TRBV10-3	-	-	TRBJ2-7	TGTGCCACCCTGGCTAGCGCAGCCTACGAGCAGTACTTC	CATLASAAYEQYF
TRBV30	-	-	TRBJ1-3	TGTGCCTGGAGTGCTTCACCGAACTCTGGAAACACCATATATTTT	CAWSASPNSGNTIYF
TRBV4-3	TRBD1	few	TRBJ2-3	TGCGCCAGCAGCCAGACAGGGGGCTCAGATACGCAGTATTTT	CASSQTGGSDTQYF